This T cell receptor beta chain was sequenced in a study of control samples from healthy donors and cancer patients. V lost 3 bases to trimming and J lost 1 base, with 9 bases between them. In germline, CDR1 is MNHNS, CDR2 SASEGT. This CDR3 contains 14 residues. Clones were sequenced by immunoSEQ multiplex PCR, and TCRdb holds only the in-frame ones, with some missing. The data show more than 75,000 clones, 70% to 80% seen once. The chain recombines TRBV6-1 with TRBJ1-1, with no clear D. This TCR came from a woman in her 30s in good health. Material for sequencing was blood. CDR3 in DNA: TGTGCCAGCAGTGAGGGCAGCGAGAACACTGAAGCTTTCTTT. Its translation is CASSEGSENTEAFF.